This T cell receptor (beta chain) was captured by sequencing in a study of T cell clonotyping in hematopoietic cell transplantation (dated by TCRdb to the early 2020s). A note on the overall study: The study collected roughly 150 blood samples from approximately 40 consecutive transplant recipients and their related donors. Recruitment of patients ran from September 2015 to early 2017, and follow-up continued until late 2020 or until death.

Blood samples for TCR beta sequencing were provided by related transplant donors. Nuclei Lysis Solution was used to extract genomic DNA from fresh or cryopreserved unfractionated peripheral blood mononuclear cells. In the germline V gene, CDR1 corresponds to SNHLY and CDR2 to FYNNEI. Trimming takes 6 bases from V and 3 bases from J, and the germline ends sit 11 bases apart. From cysteine to phenylalanine, the CDR3 is 13 amino acids long. Here the CDR3 DNA is all that survives: 39 bases in frame from base 1. On the study overall, not on this receptor specifically: Broader posttransplant TCR repertoire diversity was predicted by donor and pretransplant recipient Inverse Simpson Index values. A decrease in recipient TCR diversity was observed after transplant, and a progressive increase in pathologically expanded clonotypes was seen from day 30 to day 180. Overlap with donor repertoires was found for only a small fraction of recipient repertoires, with over 95% found to appear de novo at the given depth. Sample size was limited, and cells were not sorted, so CD4 and CD8 repertoire contributions could not be separated.

For this clone: Its target antigen remains unknown. No qualities accompany the bases; no much larger clone lies one base away.

TCR beta CDR3 regions were amplified from genomic DNA with the immunoSEQ assay, a bias-controlled multiplex PCR using V- and J-specific primers. A proprietary barcode and Illumina adapter sequences were added to the CDR3 amplicons in a second PCR step. CDR3 libraries were sequenced on an Illumina MiSeq instrument. In the authors' own workflow: immunoSEQ Analyzer 3.0 was used for export and quality control, with R Bioconductor and Immunarch used for downstream analyses. Only productive rearrangements in the normalized downsampled data set went into calculating the repertoire metrics. Pathologically expanded clonotypes were defined as those larger than 5 templates in the normalized cohort. The Inverse Simpson Index was used to measure repertoire diversity. The non-normalized data set was used for CMV-specificity analyses so that all clonotypes could be captured. TCRdb provides this immuneACCESS table in a form limited to in-frame rearrangements. Some clones are lacking; in checked studies, under half of them reflect an unresolved V gene, and why the rest are absent is not known. V and J calls and clone size are given by that table; D and trimming were obtained from the DNA. A total of about 4,800 clones appear in this sample, 90% of them only once. The ten largest clonotypes hold under 6% of the sample.

This receptor was identified in a man aged 35-49 years in good health. Some clones in this sample may be carry-over from other donors' samples. The chain couples TRBV2 to TRBJ1-1, with TRBD1 as a weak D call on 6 bases. The source material was peripheral blood mononuclear cells. Here is the DNA: TGTGCCAGCAGAAAGACAGGAGACACTGAAGCTTTCTTT. This yields the protein CASRKTGDTEAFF.